One and the same sample provided the 23 T cell receptor beta chains below, sequenced in a study of blood T cell repertoires in COVID-19. Generated by immunoSEQ multiplex PCR, the TCRdb table keeps only in-frame clones and is missing some. Of about 110,000 clones in the sample, approximately 87% were seen once. The specimen was peripheral blood. Every receptor here comes from a woman in her fifties or sixties with acute or convalescent COVID-19.

Comment on this clone: Other DNA sequences in the same sample also yield this CDR3. This chain joins TRBV5-1 and TRBJ2-1; 7 positions match TRBD2. Germline loops: CDR1 SGHRS, CDR2 YFSETQ. This CDR3 is built from 15 residues. Trimming cost V 2 bases and J 0 bases; bases outside gene matches: 2. CDR3 region: CASSLSGGSYNEQFF. For the CDR3, the DNA is TGCGCCAGCAGCTTATCGGGGGGCTCCTACAATGAGCAGTTCTTC.

This sequence joins TRBV5-1 and TRBJ1-5; tentatively, D is TRBD1 (6 bases). The V gene lost 5 bases and the J gene lost 3 bases, with 15 bases spanning the gap. CDR1 is SGHRS and CDR2 is YFSETQ in the germline V gene. The CDR3 consists of 15 residues. This CDR3 reads CASRPGQNNNQPQHF. DNA for the CDR3: TGCGCCAGCAGACCGGGACAAAACAACAATCAGCCCCAGCATTTT.

The rearrangement links TRBV28 to TRBJ1-2; 9 bases match TRBD1. This CDR3 spans 14 amino acids. CDR1 MDHEN and CDR2 SYDVKM come from the germline V gene. The V segment lost 4 bases and the J segment 8 bases; nucleotides outside the gene matches: 8. CDR3 DNA sequence: TGTGCCAGCAGTTCCCGACAGGGGGGGGAGGGCTACACCTTC. Its protein is CASSSRQGGEGYTF.

The chain is built from TRBV6-5 and TRBJ2-2; D may be TRBD1 (5 bases). The CDR3 covers 15 residues. The germline V gene has CDR1 MNHEY and CDR2 SVGAGI. V gave up 6 bases and J gave up 6 bases, with 17 bases separating them. CDR3 sequence reads: CASRPTVRGSGELFF. DNA of the CDR3: TGTGCCAGCAGGCCGACAGTAAGGGGCTCCGGGGAGCTGTTTTTT.

The rearrangement links TRBV4-3 to TRBJ2-4, with TRBD1 as a possible D gene (5 bases). V lost 0 bases and J 12 bases, leaving 18 bases between the germline ends. CDR1 and CDR2 from the germline V gene are LGHNA and YSLEER. The CDR3 has 15 amino acids. CDR3 sequence reads: CASSQDLGAGINQYF. CDR3 coding DNA: TGCGCCAGCAGCCAAGATCTTGGGGCAGGGATTAATCAGTACTTC.

The chain combines TRBV19 with TRBJ2-3; possible D gene TRBD2, 5 bases. The CDR3 has 15 residues. Germline CDR1 and CDR2: LNHDA and SQIVND (reference sequence). V shed 1 base and J shed 4 bases, with 12 bases lying between them. In DNA, the CDR3 is TGTGCCAGTAGTATAGCGGGGATAGACGCAGATACGCAGTATTTT. Its protein is CASSIAGIDADTQYF.

V usage is TRBV11-1 and J usage is TRBJ2-3; maybe TRBD2 (5 bases). Looked up from germline, CDR1 is SGHAT and CDR2 is FQDESV (reference sequence). This CDR3 has 15 residues. The germline V and J ends were trimmed by 1 base and 7 bases, with 15 bases remaining between them. The DNA for the CDR3 is TGTGCCAGCAGCTTAGTTGCGTCTAGCAGTCATACGCAGTATTTT. This codes for CASSLVASSSHTQYF. The whole variable domain, remainder taken from reference TRBV11-1 and TRBJ2-3, is EAEVAQSPRYKITEKSQAVAFWCDPISGHATLYWYRQILGQGPELLVQFQDESVVDDSQLPKDRFSAERLKGVDSTLKIQPAELGDSAMYLCASSLVASSSHTQYFGPGTRLTVL.

The CDR3 protein is CASSRGTGTQENYGYTF. In DNA, the CDR3 is TGTGCCAGCTCGCGCGGGACAGGGACGCAGGAGAACTATGGCTACACCTTC. The chain uses TRBV18 and TRBJ1-2; 9 bases fit TRBD1. V lost 6 bases to trimming and J lost 2 bases; unmatched junction nucleotides: 13. This CDR3 region has 17 residues. The V gene's germline CDR1 is KGHSH and CDR2 LQKENI.

In nucleotides, the CDR3 is TGTGCCAGCATGGGCTCGGGCACAGATACGCAGTATTTT. It yields the protein CASMGSGTDTQYF. This chain joins TRBV7-9 and TRBJ2-3; D is ambiguous. The CDR3 is 13 amino acids. V was pared by 7 bases and J by 1 base, with 9 bases between. The germline V gene has CDR1 SEHNR and CDR2 FQNEAQ (reference sequence).

This chain links TRBV20-1 with TRBJ2-5, with D tentatively TRBD2 (6 bases). The V gene lost 3 bases and the J gene lost 4 bases, with 12 bases spanning the gap. This CDR3 region has 13 residues. Germline loops: CDR1 DFQATT, CDR2 SNEGSKA (reference sequence). The chain's CDR3 is CSASRGRRETQYF. The CDR3 region has the DNA TGCAGTGCTAGTCGGGGGAGAAGAGAGACCCAGTACTTC.

The V and J genes are TRBV10-3 and TRBJ1-3; D remains unclear. Germline values: CDR1 ENHRY, CDR2 SYGVKD. This CDR3 contains 13 residues. V lost 2 bases and J lost 0, with 2 bases in between. The CDR3 bases are TGTGCCATCAGTGAGCGCTCTGGAAACACCATATATTTT. Translation gives CAISERSGNTIYF.

In the case of this clone: Other nucleotide sequences in the sample specify the same CDR3. CDR3 in DNA: TGTGCCAGTAGTCAGGGTGGCACAGATACGCAGTATTTT. It translates to CASSQGGTDTQYF. The V call is TRBV19, the J call TRBJ2-3, with D possibly being TRBD1 (5 bases). CDR1 is LNHDA, CDR2 SQIVND, per germline (reference sequence). Trimming cost V 5 bases and J 1 base, with 7 bases left between them. This CDR3 spans 13 amino acids.

A single count supports this clone. The rearrangement links TRBV3-1 (or the pseudogene TRBV3-2) to TRBJ2-7, with D maybe TRBD1 (5 bases). Trimming stripped 4 bases from V and 6 bases from J, with 10 bases between. CDR3 length equals 12 residues. Germline V CDR1 and CDR2: LGHDT, YNNKEL (reference sequence). The CDR3 DNA reads TGTGCCAGCAGCCTCTTAGGGGTCGAGCAGTACTTC. Translated: CASSLLGVEQYF.

The chain combines TRBV18 with TRBJ1-1; 7 bases align to TRBD1. V was pared by 8 bases and J by 4 bases, with 10 bases of the junction left unmatched. This CDR3 comprises 14 residues. Germline assignment: CDR1 KGHSH and CDR2 LQKENI. CDR3 region: CASATGDPVTEAFF. For the CDR3, the DNA is TGTGCCAGCGCAACAGGGGACCCTGTCACTGAAGCTTTCTTT.

This clone showed up just a few times. The chain has TRBV5-1 and TRBJ1-2; 7 bases align to TRBD1. The length of the CDR3 is 15 residues. Trimming removed 4 bases from V and 5 bases from J; junction bases left unmatched: 11. Germline CDR1 reads SGHRS; CDR2 reads YFSETQ. CDR3 nucleotides: TGCGCCAGCAGCGGGGGACAGCCAGGCAGTTATGGCTACACCTTC. The encoded protein is CASSGGQPGSYGYTF.

The chain joins TRBV5-4 to TRBJ1-4; no firm D call. The V gene lost 0 bases and the J gene lost 3 bases, with 6 bases spanning the gap. The germline CDR1 and CDR2 sequences are SGHNT and YYREEE (reference sequence). CDR3 length: 14 amino acids. In DNA form, the CDR3 reads TGTGCCAGCAGCTTGGGCGCGGCTAATGAAAAACTGTTTTTT. Amino acids: CASSLGAANEKLFF. The full variable domain, in which reference TRBV5-4 and TRBJ1-4 provide the parts outside the CDR3, is ETGVTQSPTHLIKTRGQQVTLRCSSQSGHNTVSWYQQALGQGPQFIFQYYREEENGRGNFPPRFSGLQFPNYSSELNVNALELDDSALYLCASSLGAANEKLFFGSGTQLSVL.

This chain uses TRBV19 with TRBJ2-1, with a possible D match to TRBD1 (6 bases). This CDR3 has 15 residues. Germline values: CDR1 LNHDA, CDR2 SQIVND (reference sequence). V was cut by 3 bases and J by 8 bases, with 17 bases left in between. The CDR3 sequence is CASSILLDRPYEQFF. CDR3 in DNA: TGTGCCAGTAGTATTCTCCTCGACAGGCCGTATGAGCAGTTCTTC.

The chain links TRBV7-3 to TRBJ2-5; 8 bases fit TRBD2. The germline V gene encodes CDR1 SGHTA and CDR2 FQGTGA. V shed 5 bases and J 5 bases; nucleotides not matched to a gene: 10. The CDR3 covers 15 residues. The DNA for the CDR3 is TGTGCCAGCAGCCCCGGGAGGGGCCCCCCCGAGACCCAGTACTTC. Translation gives CASSPGRGPPETQYF. The entire variable domain, with the rest obtained from reference TRBV7-3 and TRBJ2-5, is as follows: GAGVSQTPSNKVTEKGKYVELRCDPISGHTALYWYRQSLGQGPEFLIYFQGTGAADDSGLPNDRFFAVRPEGSVSTLKIQRTERGDSAVYLCASSPGRGPPETQYFGPGTRLLVL.

This clone has more than one count but fewer than ten. This chain joins TRBV30 and TRBJ1-3, with 7 bases matching TRBD1. With V trimmed by 3 bases and J by 4 bases, 9 bases remained unmatched. Germline V gene data show CDR1 as GTSNPN and CDR2 as SVGIG (reference sequence). The CDR3 sequence is 15 residues long. In DNA form, the CDR3 reads TGTGCCTGGAGCGCCGACAGGGTACTCGGAAACACCATATATTTT. Amino acid sequence: CAWSADRVLGNTIYF.

The rearrangement joins TRBV5-6 to TRBJ2-3, with a weak D call TRBD1 (6 bases). CDR1 SGHDT and CDR2 YYEEEE come from the germline V gene. The CDR3 is 14 residues long. V lost 3 bases to trimming and J lost 0 bases, with 8 bases between them. This chain's CDR3 is CASSWTASTDTQYF. CDR3 bases: TGTGCCAGCAGCTGGACAGCTAGCACAGATACGCAGTATTTT.

The V gene is TRBV7-3, the J gene TRBJ2-1, with a weak D call TRBD2 (6 bases). The CDR3 is 15 amino acids. Deletions cut 5 bases from V and 4 bases from J, with 15 bases between. Looked up from germline, CDR1 is SGHTA and CDR2 is FQGTGA. CDR3 sequence (DNA): TGTGCCAGCAGCCTCACTAGCATGGGGTACAATGAGCAGTTCTTC. This encodes CASSLTSMGYNEQFF.

The gene calls are TRBV7-6 and TRBJ1-1, with unresolved D. This CDR3 spans 14 amino acids. Looked up from germline, CDR1 is SGHVS and CDR2 is FNYEAQ. V was trimmed by 2 bases and J by 1 base, leaving 8 bases between them. CDR3 residues: CASSLQQTNTEAFF. For the CDR3, the DNA is TGTGCCAGCAGCTTACAACAAACGAACACTGAAGCTTTCTTT.

This CDR3 reads CAITGDLNSPLHF. As DNA, the CDR3 is TGTGCCATCACGGGGGACCTTAATTCACCCCTCCACTTT. The J gene is TRBJ1-6, the V gene TRBV10-3; D perhaps matches TRBD1 (5 bases). V was cut by 7 bases and J by 6 bases, with 10 bases left in between. The CDR3 extends over 13 amino acids. Germline V gives CDR1 ENHRY, CDR2 SYGVKD.